Detailed here is one T cell receptor (beta chain). Its binding antigen is unknown. The input lacks base qualities; no much larger clone sits a single base away. After 10 to 11 days of culture, CD4+ T cells were isolated with the EasySep CD4+ T cell isolation kit. Each participant got two doses of an mRNA SARS-CoV-2 vaccine, either BNT162b2 or mRNA-1273. The absence of prior SARS-CoV-2 infection in healthy vaccine recipients was confirmed by negative nucleocapsid antibodies before and after vaccination. Half of the culture medium was replaced with fresh IL-2-containing medium on days 3 and 7. Unless otherwise noted, each peptide stimulation condition was cultured in triplicate wells. Using Ficoll-Paque Plus gradient centrifugation, PBMC were separated from whole blood and then either used fresh or cryopreserved at -140C. The QIAamp micro DNA kit was used to extract genomic DNA from the cultured CD4+ T cells.

The library was built by means of the immunoSEQ multiplex PCR assay. DNA from the cultured, isolated CD4+ T cells was subjected to TCR beta CDR3 sequencing. Per the source publication's procedure: The analysis removed non-productive TCR sequences, trimmed reads to the CDR3 region, and retained only CDR3s that were 7 or more amino acids long. The MANAFEST web app was used to pick out antigen-specific clonotypes by comparing their expansion in peptide wells with that in reference cultures. Positive clones required FDR<0.05 expansion versus reference and all other wells, odds ratio above 5, and frequency above 0.1% in two replicate wells. Clonotypes significantly expanded in SARS-CoV-2 spike wells and in at least one common cold coronavirus spike condition were defined as cross-reactive. Levenshtein distance calculated with the stringdist R package was used to assess CDR3 similarity, and unrooted trees were constructed with ape in R 3.6.1. What TCRdb holds here is the immuneACCESS table cut down to in-frame rearrangements. Part of the clones is not present; checked against another copy, under half of the missing clones reflect an unresolved V gene, and the others are unexplained. D and trimming were read from the DNA, whereas the V and J calls and clone size are those reported in that table. This sample holds about 66,000 clones; 74% were observed only once. The ten top clones hold 2.2% of the sample.

This sample was taken from a study of vaccination effects on CD4 cells after COVID-19 (dated by TCRdb to the early 2020s). Broadly, across the study: In the ViraFEST assay, PBMC were stimulated with viral peptide pools, and TCR sequencing was then used to find antigen-specific CD4+ T cell clonotypes based on their expansion. Roughly 1.9 million PBMC per well were cultured with about 9 ug/ml peptides in IMDM containing roughly 5% human AB serum, approximately 9.1 IU/ml IL-2 and gentamicin. Cultures from other donors in the study were sequenced using the Oncomine TCR Beta short-read assay on an Illumina iSeq 100. In both COVID-19 convalescent patients and infection-naive vaccine recipients, the study compared SARS-CoV-2 spike-specific CD4+ TCR repertoires from before mRNA vaccination with those from after it. The full study included 10 COVID-19 convalescent patients and several SARS-CoV-2-naive healthy vaccine recipients. Post-vaccine samples across the study were collected a median of 72 days after the second dose, with a range of 14 to 241.

The germline V gene encodes CDR1 SGHVS and CDR2 FQNEAQ. Counted from cysteine to phenylalanine, this CDR3 has 16 amino acids. This entry keeps only the CDR3 DNA: 48 bases, framed from base 1. V is shortened by 2 bases, J by 0 bases, and the region joining them spans 11 bases. Study-level results and caveats: At late post-vaccination timepoints, both infection-induced and vaccine-induced clones showed marked clonal contraction, consistent with waning T cell responses. Only a small number of convalescent patients were included, and no early post-infection timepoints were available, which limited the study. In healthy vaccine recipients, vaccine-induced clones were almost all SARS-CoV-2 mono-reactive, with only 1 of 255 being cross-reactive with common cold coronaviruses.

The sequencing used CD4+ T cells from PBMCs cultured without peptide, collected after COVID-19 vaccination. The TCR sequence derives from a human donor who received a COVID-19 vaccine. The chain uses TRBV7-8 and TRBJ1-5, with the D gene uncertain. Read as DNA, the sequence is TGTGCCAGCAGCTTATCACAAACCTATAGCAATCAGCCCCAGCATTTT. This gives the protein CASSLSQTYSNQPQHF.